This entry lists 31 T cell receptor beta chains sequenced from one sample in a study of T cell responses to AZD1222 COVID-19 vaccine. Here immunoSEQ multiplex PCR was the method, and the copy in TCRdb shows in-frame clones only, minus some. The data contain roughly 200,000 clones, approximately 94% of them seen just once; the ten biggest clones take up around 1%. The material was peripheral blood, obtained on day 0 of MenACWY control vaccination. These receptors all come from an adult in good health.

The chain uses TRBV19 and TRBJ1-2; TRBD1 might be the D (5 bases). The germline V and J ends were trimmed by 4 bases and 3 bases, with 6 bases remaining between them. Germline V gene sequence: CDR1 LNHDA, CDR2 SQIVND (reference sequence). CDR3 length: 12 amino acids. The CDR3 region has the DNA TGTGCCAGTAGTAAGACAGACTATGGCTACACCTTC. It yields the protein CASSKTDYGYTF.

The chain is built from TRBV5-4 and TRBJ2-3; the D gene is possibly TRBD2 (5 bases). V dropped 4 bases and J dropped 5 bases, with 8 bases sitting between them. This CDR3 has 12 residues. The germline V gene encodes CDR1 SGHNT and CDR2 YYREEE (reference sequence). The CDR3 DNA is TGTGCCAGCAGCAGAGGGCGAGATACGCAGTATTTT. Translation gives CASSRGRDTQYF. The variable domain in full, completed from reference TRBV5-4 and TRBJ2-3, reads ETGVTQSPTHLIKTRGQQVTLRCSSQSGHNTVSWYQQALGQGPQFIFQYYREEENGRGNFPPRFSGLQFPNYSSELNVNALELDDSALYLCASSRGRDTQYFGPGTRLTVL.

The CDR3 region is CASSPVPWEQYF. The CDR3 DNA follows: TGTGCCAGCAGCCCGGTTCCCTGGGAGCAGTACTTC. The chain is built from TRBV7-2 and TRBJ2-7; no clear D. In germline, CDR1 is SGHTA, CDR2 FQGNSA. Between the trimmed V and J ends, which lost 5 bases and 7 bases, there was a span of 12 bases. The CDR3 sequence is 12 residues long.

This clone was found once. As DNA, the CDR3 is TGTGCCAGCAGCTTAACGGCGGGGGTGGATACTGAAGCTTTCTTT. It encodes CASSLTAGVDTEAFF. The V gene is TRBV7-3, the J gene TRBJ1-1; possibly TRBD1 for D (5 bases). The CDR3 loop spans 15 amino acids. V was clipped by 0 bases and J by 5 bases, with 13 bases between them. CDR1 is SGHTA and CDR2 is FQGTGA in the germline V gene.

The rearrangement uses TRBV29-1 and TRBJ1-2, with D perhaps matching TRBD1 (5 bases). The V gene's germline CDR1 is SQVTM and CDR2 ANQGSEA. V shed 0 bases and J shed 6 bases, with 17 bases lying between them. The CDR3 extends over 15 amino acids. The CDR3 DNA sequence: TGCAGCGTTGAAGATCCGGGGACCGGACGGCATGGCTACACCTTC. It is translated as CSVEDPGTGRHGYTF.

The chain combines TRBV6-5 with TRBJ1-2; TRBD1 aligns across 7 bases. Germline V gene lookup returns CDR1 MNHEY and CDR2 SVGAGI. V was pared by 6 bases and J by 9 bases, with 10 bases of the junction left unmatched. The CDR3 spans 13 residues. In nucleotides, the CDR3 is TGTGCCAGCAGCTTAACAGGGGCGCACAGCTACACCTTC. This sequence encodes CASSLTGAHSYTF.

The rearrangement joins TRBV28 to TRBJ1-3; possible D gene TRBD1, 5 bases. Trimming removed 5 bases at V and 4 bases at J, with 15 bases between. Germline V gene data show CDR1 as MDHEN and CDR2 as SYDVKM. The CDR3 runs 15 residues. CDR3 nucleotides: TGTGCCAGCAGTCGAGGAGGGCAGGGCGGAAACACCATATATTTT. It codes for CASSRGGQGGNTIYF. The full variable domain, in which reference TRBV28 and TRBJ1-3 provide the parts outside the CDR3, is DVKVTQSSRYLVKRTGEKVFLECVQDMDHENMFWYRQDPGLGLRLIYFSYDVKMKEKGDIPEGYSVSREKKERFSLILESASTNQTSMYLCASSRGGQGGNTIYFGEGSWLTVV.

This chain links TRBV3-1 (or the pseudogene TRBV3-2) with TRBJ1-1, with D unclear. The CDR3 is made up of 12 amino acids. The V gene lost 4 bases and the J gene lost 11 bases, with 14 bases spanning the gap. Germline V gene sequence: CDR1 LGHDT, CDR2 YNNKEL (reference sequence). The DNA for the CDR3 is TGTGCCAGCAGCCTAGGACCCGGTGGGGCTTTCTTT. It specifies CASSLGPGGAFF.

This chain links TRBV3-1 (or the pseudogene TRBV3-2) with TRBJ1-2; 7 nucleotides align to TRBD1. Germline V CDR1 and CDR2: LGHDT, YNNKEL (reference sequence). This CDR3 contains 13 residues. After removal of 3 bases from V and 7 bases from J, the junction contained 5 bases not matched to a gene. The CDR3 is CASSQSGGSGYTF. The CDR3 bases are TGTGCCAGCAGCCAGTCAGGGGGAAGTGGCTACACCTTC.

The rearrangement uses TRBV3-1 (or the pseudogene TRBV3-2) and TRBJ1-2; D is perhaps TRBD1 (6 bases). V was trimmed by 3 bases and J by 9 bases, leaving 11 bases between them. Germline V CDR1 and CDR2: LGHDT, YNNKEL (reference sequence). The length of the CDR3 is 12 residues. CDR3 bases: TGTGCCAGCAGCCAGCCGGGGGCGAGCTACACCTTC. It is translated as CASSQPGASYTF.

This clone was counted between two and nine times. The chain recombines TRBV30 with TRBJ2-7; TRBD2 aligns across 12 bases. Germline V lookup: CDR1 GTSNPN, CDR2 SVGIG (reference sequence). The junction had 9 bases not matched to a gene; V was cut back by 0 bases and J by 6 bases. The CDR3 has 16 residues. The CDR3 DNA sequence: TGTGCCTGGAGTGTACCTAGCGGGGGGGTCCTGGGCGAGCAGTACTTC. Protein product: CAWSVPSGGVLGEQYF.

The chain links TRBV15 to TRBJ2-3, with a tentative D call TRBD2 (5 bases). Germline assignment: CDR1 LNHNV and CDR2 YYDKDF (reference sequence). The CDR3 has 14 amino acids. The V and J ends lost 5 bases and 1 base respectively, with 10 bases between them. Written as DNA, the CDR3 is TGTGCCACCAGCGAGGGTATCGGCACAGATACGCAGTATTTT. It specifies CATSEGIGTDTQYF.

Written as DNA, the CDR3 is TGCGCCAGCAAAGAGGGGCAGGGAACGAATTCACCCCTCCACTTT. This encodes CASKEGQGTNSPLHF. V gene TRBV5-1 combines with J gene TRBJ1-6, with D perhaps matching TRBD1 (5 bases). V was cut by 6 bases and J by 7 bases, with 17 bases left in between. Germline V gene sequence: CDR1 SGHRS, CDR2 YFSETQ. The CDR3 contains 15 residues.

The chain is built from TRBV10-3 and TRBJ1-2; 7 bases match TRBD1. The CDR3 is 15 residues long. V dropped 5 bases and J dropped 13; count of bases not matched to a gene: 19. CDR1 and CDR2 from the germline V gene are ENHRY and SYGVKD. CDR3 in amino acids: CAISPGMGTAGILTF. The CDR3 nucleotides are TGTGCCATCAGTCCCGGGATGGGGACAGCGGGGATTCTCACCTTC.

The chain couples TRBV5-1 to TRBJ1-1; tentative D call: TRBD1 (5 bases). V lost 4 bases and J lost 1, with 14 bases in between. CDR3 length: 15 amino acids. CDR1 and CDR2 (germline): SGHRS, YFSETQ. The CDR3 region has the DNA TGCGCCAGCAGCCCACCCGACAGATCGAACACTGAAGCTTTCTTT. As protein: CASSPPDRSNTEAFF.

The chain carries TRBV6-5 and TRBJ1-6; D ambiguous. The V end was cut by 4 bases, the J end by 10 bases, with 11 bases between. CDR3 length: 13 amino acids. Per the germline V gene, CDR1 is MNHEY and CDR2 is SVGAGI. CDR3 sequence: CASSSGVISPLHF. CDR3 nucleotides: TGTGCCAGCAGTTCGGGAGTAATCTCACCCCTCCACTTT.

This chain links TRBV5-5 with TRBJ2-2; the D gene is possibly TRBD1 (5 bases). V lost 3 bases, J lost 5 bases, and 14 bases lay in between. From germline, CDR1 is SGHKS and CDR2 YYEKEE (reference sequence). The CDR3 runs 15 residues. CDR3 in DNA: TGTGCCAGCAGCTCTCAGATCCAGGGTACCGGGGAGCTGTTTTTT. Protein sequence: CASSSQIQGTGELFF.

The sample holds one count of this clone. V gene TRBV4-1 combines with J gene TRBJ1-4, with unresolved D. CDR3 length: 15 residues. V gave up 1 base and J gave up 2 bases, with 8 bases separating them. Germline loops: CDR1 MGHRA, CDR2 YSYEKL. CDR3 nucleotide sequence: TGCGCCAGCAGCCAAGGACCGAGCACTAATGAAAAACTGTTTTTT. Translated, it gives CASSQGPSTNEKLFF.

The chain uses TRBV6-5 and TRBJ2-7; possibly TRBD1 or TRBD2 for D (5 bases each). Germline CDR1 and CDR2: MNHEY and SVGAGI. V was cut by 0 bases and J by 2 bases, with 11 bases left in between. CDR3 length: 15 residues. In nucleotides, the CDR3 is TGTGCCAGCAGTTACTCTGGGGACCGACCCTACGAGCAGTACTTC. Translated: CASSYSGDRPYEQYF.

The CDR3 loop reads CAISESYSYNEQFF. The CDR3 nucleotides read TGTGCCATCAGTGAGTCGTATAGCTACAATGAGCAGTTCTTC. The rearrangement uses TRBV10-3 and TRBJ2-1; D not certain. V lost 0 bases and J 3 bases, leaving 6 bases between the germline ends. The CDR3 contains 14 residues. Germline lookup yields CDR1 ENHRY and CDR2 SYGVKD.

This chain's CDR3 is CASSLVASGDFTGEQYF. For the CDR3, the DNA is TGTGCCAGCAGCTTAGTAGCTAGCGGGGACTTTACGGGCGAGCAGTACTTC. The chain recombines TRBV7-6 with TRBJ2-7, with 9 bases aligning to TRBD2. Per germline, CDR1 SGHVS and CDR2 FNYEAQ. CDR3 size: 17 residues. The ends lost 1 base at V and 6 bases at J; junction bases unmatched: 13.

V is TRBV6-2 or TRBV6-3 and J is TRBJ2-3, with D maybe TRBD2 (5 bases). This CDR3 comprises 14 residues. The germline V gene encodes CDR1 MNHEY and CDR2 SVGEGT. V lost 0 bases and J lost 5, with 9 bases in between. CDR3 in amino acids: CASSYSSRGDTQYF. The DNA of the CDR3 is TGTGCCAGCAGTTACTCGAGCCGGGGAGATACGCAGTATTTT.

About this clone: Other nucleotide sequences from this sample produce the same CDR3. The chain is built from TRBV18 and TRBJ2-5; the D call may be TRBD1 or TRBD2 (5 bases each). V was clipped by 3 bases and J by 7 bases, with 18 bases between them. The CDR3 sequence is 15 residues long. The germline V gene encodes CDR1 KGHSH and CDR2 LQKENI. The CDR3 sequence: CASSPLPGREGTQYF. DNA of the CDR3: TGTGCCAGCTCACCCTTGCCAGGGCGTGAGGGGACCCAGTACTTC.

V gene TRBV30 combines with J gene TRBJ1-2; no definite D call. The V end was cut by 8 bases, the J end by 7 bases, with 14 bases between. There are 11 residues in the CDR3. Germline V gives CDR1 GTSNPN, CDR2 SVGIG (reference sequence). DNA for the CDR3: TGTGCCACTCCGGGAGATGGTGGCTACACCTTC. Its translation: CATPGDGGYTF.

The chain combines TRBV3-1 (or the pseudogene TRBV3-2) with TRBJ1-1; a weak D match, TRBD1 (5 bases). CDR1 and CDR2 (germline): LGHDT, YNNKEL (reference sequence). V lost 0 bases and J 5 bases, leaving 19 bases between the germline ends. CDR3 length equals 17 residues. The CDR3 nucleotides read TGTGCCAGCAGCCAAGAAGCGGCAGGGAAAGAGGGAACTGAAGCTTTCTTT. Translation gives CASSQEAAGKEGTEAFF.

The chain couples TRBV6-5 to TRBJ2-7, with 11 bases that match TRBD1. V was pared by 7 bases and J by 0 bases, with 5 bases of the junction left unmatched. The CDR3 sequence is 15 residues long. Germline CDR1 and CDR2: MNHEY and SVGAGI. CDR3 loop: CASTLGQGGSYEQYF. CDR3 sequence (DNA): TGTGCCAGCACCTTGGGACAGGGGGGCTCCTACGAGCAGTACTTC.

This rearrangement joins TRBV4-1 to TRBJ1-6, with D perhaps matching TRBD1 (5 bases). Germline V gene data show CDR1 as MGHRA and CDR2 as YSYEKL. The length of the CDR3 is 15 residues. Trimming took off 0 bases at V and 8 bases at J, with 11 bases between the two ends. Here the CDR3 reads CASSQEGGRYSPLHF. Written as DNA, the CDR3 is TGCGCCAGCAGCCAAGAGGGGGGACGCTATTCACCCCTCCACTTT.

Only a few counts were recorded for this clone. The chain carries TRBV27 and TRBJ1-2; D uncertain. Germline V CDR1 and CDR2: MNHEY, SMNVEV (reference sequence). Trimming removed 7 bases at V and 4 bases at J, with 16 bases between. The CDR3 has 14 amino acids. The CDR3 reads CASTYRARGYGYTF. The DNA for the CDR3 is TGTGCCAGCACCTACCGGGCACGGGGCTATGGCTACACCTTC.

The count of this clone is one. The rearrangement joins TRBV18 to TRBJ1-2, with 7 nucleotides matching TRBD1. The germline CDR1 and CDR2 sequences are KGHSH and LQKENI. The length of the CDR3 is 15 residues. V lost 2 bases and J lost 6; bases outside the gene matches: 9. The CDR3 spells CASSPISGTADGYTF. The CDR3 DNA reads TGTGCCAGCTCACCAATTTCCGGGACAGCCGATGGCTACACCTTC.

The gene calls are TRBV7-2 and TRBJ1-5, with D perhaps matching TRBD1 (5 bases). The V gene lost 5 bases and the J gene lost 1 base, with 12 bases spanning the gap. There are 15 residues in the CDR3. Germline V gene data show CDR1 as SGHTA and CDR2 as FQGNSA. The CDR3 DNA follows: TGTGCCAGCAGCCAGGGCACAACAAGCAATCAGCCCCAGCATTTT. It is translated as CASSQGTTSNQPQHF.

This clone appeared once. The gene calls are TRBV7-2 and TRBJ2-3; 8 nucleotides align to TRBD1. The CDR3 contains 16 residues. V was pared by 6 bases and J by 3 bases, with 11 bases of the junction left unmatched. In germline, CDR1 is SGHTA, CDR2 FQGNSA. The CDR3 bases are TGTGCCAGCAGTGTGACCGACAGGGGAAGGACAGATACGCAGTATTTT. Translated, it gives CASSVTDRGRTDTQYF.